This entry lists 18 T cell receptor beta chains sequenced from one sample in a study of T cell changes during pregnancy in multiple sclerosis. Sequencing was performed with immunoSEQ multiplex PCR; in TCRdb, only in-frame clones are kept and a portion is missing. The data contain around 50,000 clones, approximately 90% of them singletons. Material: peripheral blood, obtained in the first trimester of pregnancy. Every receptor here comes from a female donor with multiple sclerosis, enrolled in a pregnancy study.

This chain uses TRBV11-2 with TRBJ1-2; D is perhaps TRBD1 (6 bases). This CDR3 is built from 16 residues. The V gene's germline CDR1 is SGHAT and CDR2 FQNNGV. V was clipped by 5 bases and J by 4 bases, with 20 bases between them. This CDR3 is CASSPVHRVLGYGYTF. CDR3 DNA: TGTGCCAGCAGCCCCGTCCACAGGGTACTAGGCTATGGCTACACCTTC.

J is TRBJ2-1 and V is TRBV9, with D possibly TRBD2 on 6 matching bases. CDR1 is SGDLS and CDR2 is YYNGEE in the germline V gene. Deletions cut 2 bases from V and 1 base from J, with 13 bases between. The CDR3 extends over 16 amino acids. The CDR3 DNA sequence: TGTGCCAGCAGCGTGGGCGGGGAAGTATCCTACAATGAGCAGTTCTTC. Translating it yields CASSVGGEVSYNEQFF.

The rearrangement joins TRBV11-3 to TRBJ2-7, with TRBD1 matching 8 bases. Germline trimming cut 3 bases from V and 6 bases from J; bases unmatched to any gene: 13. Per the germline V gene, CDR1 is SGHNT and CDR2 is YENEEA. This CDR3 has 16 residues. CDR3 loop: CASSLAPGRGHGEQYF. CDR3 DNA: TGTGCCAGCAGCTTGGCCCCGGGCAGGGGGCACGGCGAGCAGTACTTC.

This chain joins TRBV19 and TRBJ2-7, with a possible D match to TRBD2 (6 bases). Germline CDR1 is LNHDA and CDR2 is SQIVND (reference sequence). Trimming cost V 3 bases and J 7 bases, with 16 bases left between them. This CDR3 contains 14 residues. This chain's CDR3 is CASSILPTAGEQYF. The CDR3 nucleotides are TGTGCCAGTAGTATTCTCCCCACCGCGGGGGAGCAGTACTTC.

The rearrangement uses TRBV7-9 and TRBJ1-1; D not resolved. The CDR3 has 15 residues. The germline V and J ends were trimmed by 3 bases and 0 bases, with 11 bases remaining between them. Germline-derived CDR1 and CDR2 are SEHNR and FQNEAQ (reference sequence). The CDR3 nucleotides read TGTGCCAGCAGCTTTAGAGGGCTCATGAACACTGAAGCTTTCTTT. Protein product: CASSFRGLMNTEAFF.

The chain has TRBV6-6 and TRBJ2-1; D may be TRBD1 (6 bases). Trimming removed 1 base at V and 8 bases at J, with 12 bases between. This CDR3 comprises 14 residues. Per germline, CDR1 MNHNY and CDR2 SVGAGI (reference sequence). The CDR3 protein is CASSYLGHVDEQFF. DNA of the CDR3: TGTGCCAGCAGTTACTTGGGACACGTCGATGAGCAGTTCTTC.

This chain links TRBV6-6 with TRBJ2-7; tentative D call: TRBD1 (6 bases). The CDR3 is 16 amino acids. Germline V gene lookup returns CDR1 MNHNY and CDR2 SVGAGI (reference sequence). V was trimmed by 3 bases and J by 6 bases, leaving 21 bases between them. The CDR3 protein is CASSYRETGRYGEQYF. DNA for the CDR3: TGTGCCAGCAGTTATAGGGAAACAGGGAGATACGGCGAGCAGTACTTC.

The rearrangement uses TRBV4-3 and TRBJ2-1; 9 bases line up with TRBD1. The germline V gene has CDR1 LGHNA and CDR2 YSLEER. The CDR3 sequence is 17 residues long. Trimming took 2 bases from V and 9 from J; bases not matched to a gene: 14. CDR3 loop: CASSQPLLGTGSVEQFF. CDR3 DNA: TGCGCCAGCAGCCAACCACTTCTCGGGACAGGGTCCGTTGAGCAGTTCTTC.

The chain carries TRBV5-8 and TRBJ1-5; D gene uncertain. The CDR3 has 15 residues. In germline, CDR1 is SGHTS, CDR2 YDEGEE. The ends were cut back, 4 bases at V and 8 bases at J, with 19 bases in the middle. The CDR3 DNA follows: TGTGCCAGCAGCCCGCCAGGAGTTCACGGGGAGCCCCAGCATTTT. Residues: CASSPPGVHGEPQHF.

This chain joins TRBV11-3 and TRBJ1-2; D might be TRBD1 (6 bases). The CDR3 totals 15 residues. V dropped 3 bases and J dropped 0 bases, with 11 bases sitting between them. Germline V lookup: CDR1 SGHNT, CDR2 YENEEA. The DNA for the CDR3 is TGTGCCAGCAGCTTTTTGACAGGCCCTAACTATGGCTACACCTTC. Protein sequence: CASSFLTGPNYGYTF.

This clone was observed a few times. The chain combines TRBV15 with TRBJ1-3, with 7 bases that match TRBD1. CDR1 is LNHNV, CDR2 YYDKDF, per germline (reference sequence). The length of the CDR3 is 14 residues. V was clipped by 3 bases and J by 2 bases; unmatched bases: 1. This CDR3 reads CATSRDRTGNTIYF. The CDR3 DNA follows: TGTGCCACCAGCAGGGACAGGACTGGAAACACCATATATTTT.

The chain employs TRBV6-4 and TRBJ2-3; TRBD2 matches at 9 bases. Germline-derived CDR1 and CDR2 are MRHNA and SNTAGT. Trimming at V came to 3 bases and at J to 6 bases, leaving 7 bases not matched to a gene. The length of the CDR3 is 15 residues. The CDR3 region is CASSELGLATDTQYF. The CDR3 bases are TGTGCCAGCAGTGAATTAGGACTAGCGACCGATACGCAGTATTTT.

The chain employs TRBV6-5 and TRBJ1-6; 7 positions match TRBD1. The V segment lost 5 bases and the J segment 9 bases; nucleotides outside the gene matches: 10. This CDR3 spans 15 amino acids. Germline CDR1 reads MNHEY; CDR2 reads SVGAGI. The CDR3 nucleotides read TGTGCCAGCAGTACCCCCGCCAGGGGGATTTCACCCCTCCACTTT. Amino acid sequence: CASSTPARGISPLHF.

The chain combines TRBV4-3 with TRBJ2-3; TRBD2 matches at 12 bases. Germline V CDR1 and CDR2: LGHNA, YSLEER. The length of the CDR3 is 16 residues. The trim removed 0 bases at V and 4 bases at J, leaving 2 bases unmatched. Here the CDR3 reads CASSQEPSGGADTQYF. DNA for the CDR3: TGCGCCAGCAGCCAAGAACCTAGCGGGGGGGCAGATACGCAGTATTTT.

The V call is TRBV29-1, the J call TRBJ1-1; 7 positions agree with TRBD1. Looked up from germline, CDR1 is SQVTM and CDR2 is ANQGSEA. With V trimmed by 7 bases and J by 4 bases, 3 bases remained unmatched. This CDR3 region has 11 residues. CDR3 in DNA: TGCAGCGCCGACAGGGCCACTGAAGCTTTCTTT. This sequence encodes CSADRATEAFF.

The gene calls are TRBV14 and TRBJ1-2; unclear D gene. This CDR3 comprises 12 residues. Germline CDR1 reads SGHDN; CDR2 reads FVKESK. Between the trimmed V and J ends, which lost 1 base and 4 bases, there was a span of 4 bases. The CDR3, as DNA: TGTGCCAGCAGCCAAGCCCTCTATGGCTACACCTTC. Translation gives CASSQALYGYTF.

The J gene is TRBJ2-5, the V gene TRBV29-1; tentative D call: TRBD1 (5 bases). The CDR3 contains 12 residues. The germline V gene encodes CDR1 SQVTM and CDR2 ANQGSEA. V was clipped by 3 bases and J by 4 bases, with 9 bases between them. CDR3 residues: CSVDKGIETQYF. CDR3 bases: TGCAGCGTTGACAAGGGGATAGAGACCCAGTACTTC.

The CDR3 region is CASSLDITSGGTQYF. The CDR3 DNA reads TGTGCCAGCAGCTTAGATATTACTAGCGGGGGGACCCAGTACTTC. This sequence joins TRBV7-2 and TRBJ2-5; 11 nucleotides align to TRBD2. The CDR3 runs 15 residues. J lost 7 bases, V lost 1 base, and 5 bases had no gene match. Looked up from germline, CDR1 is SGHTA and CDR2 is FQGNSA.